The T cell receptor (beta chain) described here comes from a study of cytomegalovirus exposure and HLA in healthy donors. General study points: Within the 90 to 150 validation repertoires, first-cohort TCR clusters tended to co-occur, according to a later analysis.

The donors formed part of the roughly 110-subject validation cohort, distinct from the approximately 630-subject first cohort. Method: immunoSEQ multiplex PCR; TCRdb's copy keeps in-frame clones and lacks some. The sample lists roughly 120,000 clones, over 65% seen once, with about 2% in the top ten. About this clone itself: The antigen remains unidentified.

The TCR comes from a woman in her 30s in good health and CMV-seronegative. Sequenced: PBMCs.

The DNA of the CDR3 is TGTGCCAGCAGTTACCAGGGACTAGCCTACAATGAGCAGTTCTTC. Residues: CASSYQGLAYNEQFF. This chain joins TRBV6-6 and TRBJ2-1; the match to TRBD2 covers 8 bases. The V gene end was trimmed by 2 bases and the J gene end by 2 bases; junction bases not matched to a gene: 2. The CDR3 has 15 amino acids. Germline V gives CDR1 MNHNY, CDR2 SVGAGI (reference sequence).